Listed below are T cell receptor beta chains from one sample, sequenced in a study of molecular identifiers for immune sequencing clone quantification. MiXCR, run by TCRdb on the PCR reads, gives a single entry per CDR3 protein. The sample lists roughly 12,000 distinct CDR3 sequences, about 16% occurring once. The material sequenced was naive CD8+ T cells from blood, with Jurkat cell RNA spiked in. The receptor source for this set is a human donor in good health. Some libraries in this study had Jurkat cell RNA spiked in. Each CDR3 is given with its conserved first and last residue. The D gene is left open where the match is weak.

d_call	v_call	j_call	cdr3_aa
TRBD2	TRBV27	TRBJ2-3	CASSLQLSIAGVTDTQYF
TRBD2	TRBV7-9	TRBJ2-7	CASSSSWAGVTYEQYF
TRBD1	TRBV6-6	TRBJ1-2	CASSKDRGVNYGYTF
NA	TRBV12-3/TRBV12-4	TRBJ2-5	CASSWRVETQYF
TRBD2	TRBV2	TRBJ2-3	CARALTRTSVLGDTQYF
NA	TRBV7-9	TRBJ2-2	CASSLVLNTGELFF
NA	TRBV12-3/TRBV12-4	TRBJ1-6	CASSLGQFPLHF
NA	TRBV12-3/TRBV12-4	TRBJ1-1	CASSHKNTEAFF
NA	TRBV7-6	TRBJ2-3	CASSLEVADTQYF
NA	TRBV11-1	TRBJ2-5	CASSLSVGRDSYQETQYF
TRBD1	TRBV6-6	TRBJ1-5	CASSYLVTGGGQPQHF
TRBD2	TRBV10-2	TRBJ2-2	CASRGVTSGTGELFF
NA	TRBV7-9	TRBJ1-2	CASSSSPGLPRKVF
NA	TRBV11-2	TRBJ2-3	CASSAPGTDTQYF
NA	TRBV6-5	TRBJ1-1	CASSYSEGDTEAFF
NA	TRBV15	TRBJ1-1	CATSARREGVTEAFF
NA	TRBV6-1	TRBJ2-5	CASSDGGAGETQYF
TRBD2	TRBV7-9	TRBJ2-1	CASSSNSGSWGLTYNEQFF
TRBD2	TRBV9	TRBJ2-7	CASSPGTSNLDEQYF
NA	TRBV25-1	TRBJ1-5	CASSEFQDSDQPQHF
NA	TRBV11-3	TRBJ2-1	CASSSRSGSMINEQFF
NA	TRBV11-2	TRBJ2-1	CASSLGGREQFF
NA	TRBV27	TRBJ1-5	CASSWGANQPQHF
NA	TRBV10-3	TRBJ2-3	CAISGGGVRGTDTQYF
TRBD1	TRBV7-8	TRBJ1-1	CASSPGTVEAFF
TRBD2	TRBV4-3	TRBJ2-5	CVSSQERDGETQYF
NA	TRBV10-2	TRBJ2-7	CASRPTGSGEQYF
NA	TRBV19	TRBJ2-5	CASSMMGGGPQETQYF
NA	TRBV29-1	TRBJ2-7	CSASEGVSYEQYF
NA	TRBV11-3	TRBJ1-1	CASSLDPGEAFF
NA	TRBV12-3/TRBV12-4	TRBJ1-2	CASSFGQGVLDGYTF
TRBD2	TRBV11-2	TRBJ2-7	CASSSPGLAGGPHEQYF
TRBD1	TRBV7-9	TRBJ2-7	CASSRTGTGVLEQYF
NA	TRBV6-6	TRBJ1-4	CASRGGAGNEKLFF
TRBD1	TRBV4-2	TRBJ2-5	CASSQEGQGEGTQYF
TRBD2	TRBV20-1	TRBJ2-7	CSASGLTDEQYF
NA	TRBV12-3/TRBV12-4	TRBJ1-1	CAGSPNLNTEAFF
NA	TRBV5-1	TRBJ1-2	CASSAIGAGSGYTF
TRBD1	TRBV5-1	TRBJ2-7	CASSFPTGGSTVNEQYF
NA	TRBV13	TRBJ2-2	CASSSAFQVVQEELFF
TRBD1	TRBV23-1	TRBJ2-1	CVSSHPEDRGSRF
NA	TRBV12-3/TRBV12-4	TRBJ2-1	CASSSRDGFYNEQFF
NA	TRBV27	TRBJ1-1	CASYTPTENTEAFF
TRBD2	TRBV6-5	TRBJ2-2	CASTVAGGPSGELFF
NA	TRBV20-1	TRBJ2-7	CSARTPLTYEQYF
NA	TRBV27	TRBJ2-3	CACSPSDGGAGTDTQYF
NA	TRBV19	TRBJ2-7	CASSSSDYEQYF
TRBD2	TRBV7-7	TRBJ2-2	CASSPGGPNTGELFF
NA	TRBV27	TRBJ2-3	CASSFGLTGTVRTDTQYF
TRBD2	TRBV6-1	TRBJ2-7	CASSGLADYEQYF
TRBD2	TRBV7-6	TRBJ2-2	CASSLLAGGSRAGELFF
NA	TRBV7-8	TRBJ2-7	CASSKGPTYEQYF